These T cell receptor beta chains were read from a single sample in a study of shared clonotypes between healthy human individuals. Using immunoSEQ multiplex PCR, the repertoire was profiled, and TCRdb retains in-frame clones only, with some absent. The data contain some 630,000 clones, 95% to 96% of them singletons. Sequenced: naive CD8+ T cells sorted from blood. All receptors derive from a woman aged 25 to 39 in good health. The CDR3 runs from the conserved cysteine through the conserved F or W. D genes are given only for firm matches. Clone size is stated in some rows and not others, as once, few, many or a class when expanded.

-	TRBD1	TRBV27	TRBJ1-3	TGTGCCAGCAGTTTATCGTCGACAGGGTTTGGAAACACCATATATTTT	CASSLSSTGFGNTIYF
-	-	TRBV28	TRBJ1-2	TGTGCCAGCATGTACGCCGGGGCAGGGATAAACTATGGCTACACCTTC	CASMYAGAGINYGYTF
-	-	TRBV7-8	TRBJ2-3	TGTGCCAGCAGCTTAGTTCCAGGGTCCGGCACAGATACGCAGTATTTT	CASSLVPGSGTDTQYF
-	-	TRBV5-1	TRBJ1-1	TGCGCCAGCAGCTTGGAGGTCGGTTTGGCCTTCCCGAACACTGAAGCTTTCTTT	CASSLEVGLAFPNTEAFF
-	-	TRBV27	TRBJ1-1	TGTGCCAGCAGTTTATCGACAACGATTAACACTGAAGCTTTCTTT	CASSLSTTINTEAFF
-	TRBD1	TRBV16	TRBJ1-1	TGTGCCAGCAGCCAATTGGTGGGACAGCAAACTTTCTTT	CASSQLVGQQTFF
-	-	TRBV10-3	TRBJ2-4	TGTGCCATCAGTGACTCAGACACACCCTTGGGGAACATTCAGTACTTC	CAISDSDTPLGNIQYF
-	-	TRBV27	TRBJ2-7	TGTGCCAGCAGCCGCATTCCGGGTTCGTACGAGCAGTACTTC	CASSRIPGSYEQYF
once	-	TRBV12-5	TRBJ2-1	TGTGCTAGTGGTCCGGAGCTACTTGTGGGATCCTACAATGAGCAGTTCTTC	CASGPELLVGSYNEQFF
-	-	TRBV14	TRBJ2-2	TGTGCCAGCAGCCCCCCCATGAGCGGGTGGCCCCCCGGGGAGCTGTTTTTT	CASSPPMSGWPPGELFF
-	-	TRBV30	TRBJ2-2	TGTGCCTGGTGGGCCCTCACCGGGGAGCTGTTTTTT	CAWWALTGELFF
few	-	TRBV30	TRBJ1-5	TGTGCCTGGAGTCTGGCAGGGAGCTATCAGCCCCAGCATTTT	CAWSLAGSYQPQHF
-	TRBD2	TRBV6-1	TRBJ2-7	TGTGCCAGCACCAAAGGACTAGCGGGTTCCTACGAGCAGTACTTC	CASTKGLAGSYEQYF
-	-	TRBV27	TRBJ2-1	TGTGCCAGCAGTCTCCGGGTGGGATCCTACAATGAGCAGTTCTTC	CASSLRVGSYNEQFF
-	TRBD1	TRBV29-1	TRBJ1-2	TGCAGCGTTGAACTGGACAGGGATTACGGCTACACCTTC	CSVELDRDYGYTF
-	TRBD2	TRBV19	TRBJ2-7	TGTGCCAGTAGTAGTGGGTTGAGCGGGAGGATCTACGAGCAGTACTTC	CASSSGLSGRIYEQYF
-	-	TRBV29-1	TRBJ1-1	TGCAGCGTTGAAGACACGACTTCAATGAACACTGAAGCTTTCTTT	CSVEDTTSMNTEAFF
-	-	TRBV9	TRBJ2-7	TGTGCCAGCAGCGTAGTCACACAGGGACCTATCTACGAGCAGTACTTC	CASSVVTQGPIYEQYF
-	-	TRBV29-1	TRBJ2-5	TGCAGCGTTGTGTCTCTCGTCAAAAACCAAGAGACCCAGTACTTC	CSVVSLVKNQETQYF
-	TRBD2	TRBV6-1	TRBJ2-1	TGTGCCAGCAGTGAACCGGGACTAGCGGGAGGGAGCTCCTACAATGAGCAGTTCTTC	CASSEPGLAGGSSYNEQFF
-	TRBD2	TRBV2	TRBJ2-3	TGTGCCAGCAGTCCAATAGCGGGGCCCACAGATACGCAGTATTTT	CASSPIAGPTDTQYF
-	-	TRBV2	TRBJ2-2	TGTGCCAATACCGACAGGCCAAACACCGGGGAGCTGTTTTTT	CANTDRPNTGELFF
-	TRBD2	TRBV27	TRBJ2-1	TGTGCCAGCAGAACACCGGGACTAGCGGGAGTATCGGATGAGCAGTTCTTC	CASRTPGLAGVSDEQFF
-	TRBD1	TRBV28	TRBJ1-5	TGTGCCAGCAGAACAGGGGAGCGTAATCAGCCCCAGCATTTT	CASRTGERNQPQHF
-	TRBD2	TRBV14	TRBJ2-1	TGTGCCAGCAGCCACGTTCTGGCGGGAGTCGGTGAGCAGTTCTTC	CASSHVLAGVGEQFF
-	-	TRBV5-4	TRBJ1-1	TGTGCCAGCAGCCCCGTTGGGGGTCACACTGAAGCTTTCTTT	CASSPVGGHTEAFF
once	-	TRBV4-1	TRBJ2-2	TGCGCCAGCAGCCAGTCAGGGTTAGGCGGGGAGCTGTTTTTT	CASSQSGLGGELFF
-	-	TRBV28	TRBJ2-5	TGTGCCAGCAGTTTGTCACAGGCGAACCAAGAGACCCAGTACTTC	CASSLSQANQETQYF
-	TRBD2	TRBV13	TRBJ2-5	TGTGCCAGCAGCACCCGACTAGCGGGAGGGCAGGAGACCCAGTACTTC	CASSTRLAGGQETQYF
-	-	TRBV2	TRBJ2-7	TGTGCCAGCAGGCCAGGGAAGGGCTACGAGCAGTACTTC	CASRPGKGYEQYF
-	TRBD1	TRBV4-1	TRBJ1-1	TGCGCCAGCAGCCAAGTTGTGACAGGGGCCGCGAACACTGAAGCTTTCTTT	CASSQVVTGAANTEAFF
-	-	TRBV28	TRBJ2-7	TGTGCCAGCAGATCTCGAATCTCGTACTCGAGAAACGAGCAGTACTTC	CASRSRISYSRNEQYF
-	TRBD1	TRBV28	TRBJ2-7	TGTGCCAGCAGTTTTACGGCAGGGGGAAGCTACGAGCAGTACTTC	CASSFTAGGSYEQYF
-	-	TRBV6-1	TRBJ2-7	TGTGCCAGCAGTGAAGACCATCCGGGGGACGAGCAGTACTTC	CASSEDHPGDEQYF
-	-	TRBV21-1	TRBJ2-3	TGTGCCAGCGGACTTAAATTCGCGGAGAGCACAGATACGCAGTATTTT	CASGLKFAESTDTQYF
once	TRBD1	TRBV28	TRBJ1-5	TGTGCCAGCAGTAAGGACAGGGAGGGCAATCAGCCCCAGCATTTT	CASSKDREGNQPQHF
-	-	TRBV5-4	TRBJ1-1	TGTGCCAGCAGCTTGACGGGGAACACTGAAGCTTTCTTT	CASSLTGNTEAFF
-	TRBD1	TRBV4-1	TRBJ2-7	TGCGCCAGCAGCCCCTTAGGGACAGGGGTTTACGAGCAGTACTTC	CASSPLGTGVYEQYF
-	-	TRBV6-5	TRBJ1-2	TGTGCCAGCAGTTACTCGACAGGCTACAACTATGGCTACACCTTC	CASSYSTGYNYGYTF
-	TRBD2	TRBV27	TRBJ2-2	TGTGCCAGCAGTTTGTGGGAGGGTCGAGGGGAGCTGTTTTTT	CASSLWEGRGELFF
-	TRBD1	TRBV6-1	TRBJ1-5	TGTGCCAGCAGTGATACAGGGGGCAATCAGCCCCAGCATTTT	CASSDTGGNQPQHF
-	TRBD2	TRBV19	TRBJ2-5	TGTGCCAGTAGCCTTTCGGGGCTCCACGGGAGGGAGACCCAGTACTTC	CASSLSGLHGRETQYF
-	TRBD1	TRBV6-6	TRBJ2-2	TGTGCCAGCAGTGCGGACAGGGCGCCCGGGGAGCTGTTTTTT	CASSADRAPGELFF
-	-	TRBV7-9	TRBJ2-7	TGTGCCAGCAGCTTGCGGACTATCAACTACGAGCAGTACTTC	CASSLRTINYEQYF
-	-	TRBV2	TRBJ2-7	TGTGCCAGCAGTGAGGATTCCGGACGATCAACCTACGAGCAGTACTTC	CASSEDSGRSTYEQYF
-	TRBD2	TRBV5-1	TRBJ2-1	TGCGCCAGCAGCTTTGGGGGGGATGAGCAGTTCTTC	CASSFGGDEQFF
once	-	TRBV2	TRBJ2-3	TGTGCCAGCATTTACACAGATACGCAGTATTTT	CASIYTDTQYF
-	-	TRBV4-2	TRBJ1-1	TGTGCCAGCAGCCAAGTTGGAGACAGGGAAGCTTTCTTT	CASSQVGDREAFF
few	-	TRBV11-2	TRBJ1-5	TGTGCCAGCAGTTGGGACAGCAATCAGCCCCAGCATTTT	CASSWDSNQPQHF
-	-	TRBV6-1	TRBJ2-1	TGTGCCAGCAGTGATTTAGCGGCCTACAATGAGCAGTTCTTC	CASSDLAAYNEQFF
-	-	TRBV27	TRBJ2-7	TGTGCCAGCAGTTCAGGGGTCCCCTACGAGCAGTACTTC	CASSSGVPYEQYF
-	-	TRBV5-4	TRBJ1-1	TGTGCCAGCAGCTTGGAGGGGACTGAAGCTTTCTTT	CASSLEGTEAFF
-	-	TRBV5-5	TRBJ1-2	TGTGCCAGCAGCTTGTGGGGGGCCTATGGCTACACCTTC	CASSLWGAYGYTF
-	-	TRBV5-4	TRBJ2-4	TGTGCCAGCAGCTTAAGGGATGGGGTCCCCAAAAACATTCAGTACTTC	CASSLRDGVPKNIQYF
-	TRBD1	TRBV11-1	TRBJ1-1	TGTGCCAGCAGCTTCAGGGGGCCTAACACTGAAGCTTTCTTT	CASSFRGPNTEAFF
-	TRBD1	TRBV5-6	TRBJ2-5	TGTGCCAGCAGCTTGCAGGGGGCGTTGCCGGAGACCCAGTACTTC	CASSLQGALPETQYF
-	-	TRBV5-1	TRBJ1-4	TGCGCCAGCAGCTTTGAACGGATGCCTAATGAAAAACTGTTTTTT	CASSFERMPNEKLFF